This T cell receptor (beta chain) was documented in a study of blood T cell repertoires in COVID-19. Study in general: PBMCs, B-cell-depleted T cells, or T cells provided the cDNA or gDNA that made up the material.

The participants were between roughly 18 and 100 years old and came from 24 US areas. Each participant's cohort was designated according to participant-reported clinical history. Under the authors' procedure: Estimation of nucleated cell counts was performed using reference gene primer amplification. Only in-frame clones appear in the TCRdb table, and some are missing; sequencing was by immunoSEQ multiplex PCR. From that table come the V and J calls and clone size; the DNA was used to work out D and trimming. The sample has 110,000 to 150,000 clones; about four fifths are singletons. The sequenced material came from PBMCs or T cells enriched from blood (not recorded which). The clonotype originates from a man aged 45 to 65 who had recovered from COVID-19.

The CDR3 region has the DNA TGTGCCAGCAGCGGATTCTCAGGGTTAGGGGCTGGAAACACCATATATTTT. Protein sequence: CASSGFSGLGAGNTIYF. This rearrangement joins TRBV9 to TRBJ1-3; maybe TRBD1 (5 bases). Per germline, CDR1 SGDLS and CDR2 YYNGEE. Trimming shortened V by 3 bases and J by 2 bases, and 18 bases separated the two germline ends. This CDR3 has 17 amino acids.